Sequencing of this T cell receptor (beta chain) was carried out in a study of shared T cell receptors in the human thymus. The repertoire was sequenced with immunoSEQ multiplex PCR; TCRdb's copy has only in-frame clones and lacks some. The data hold hundreds of thousands of clones, with about 87% observed a single time. This clone was found once. This CDR3 has 19 amino acids. This same sample was also taken into another study, of human thymus T cells.

The chain employs TRBV21-1 and TRBJ1-5; the DNA was not compared with TRBD1, the D call given in the table. TRBV21-1 is labeled a pseudogene. The specimen was thymocytes. The TCR was taken from a boy younger than two with a congenital heart defect. The CDR3, as DNA: TGTGCCAGCAGCAAAGCGCAGGACAGGGGGCGTTGGGACAATCAGCCCCAGCATTTT. Protein: CASSKAQDRGRWDNQPQHF.